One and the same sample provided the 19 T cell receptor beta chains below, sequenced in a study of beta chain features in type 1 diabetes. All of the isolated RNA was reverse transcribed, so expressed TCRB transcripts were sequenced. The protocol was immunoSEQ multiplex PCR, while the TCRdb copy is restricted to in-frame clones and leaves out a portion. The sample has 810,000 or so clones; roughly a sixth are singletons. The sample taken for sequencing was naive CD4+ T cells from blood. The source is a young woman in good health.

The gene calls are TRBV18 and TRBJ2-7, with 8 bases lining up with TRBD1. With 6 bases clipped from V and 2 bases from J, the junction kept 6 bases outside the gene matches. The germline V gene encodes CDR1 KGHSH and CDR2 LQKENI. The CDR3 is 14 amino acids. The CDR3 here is CASSLQGEAYEQYF. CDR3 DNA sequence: TGTGCCAGCTCGCTACAGGGGGAAGCCTACGAGCAGTACTTC. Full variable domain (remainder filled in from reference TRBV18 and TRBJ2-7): NAGVMQNPRHLVRRRGQEARLRCSPMKGHSHVYWYRQLPEEGLKFMVYLQKENIIDESGMPKERFSAEFPKEGPSILRIQQVVRGDSAAYFCASSLQGEAYEQYFGPGTRLTVT.

In DNA, the CDR3 is TGTGCCAGCAGTAGGGCAACCTACAATGAGCAGTTCTTC. Translating it yields CASSRATYNEQFF. The chain uses TRBV25-1 and TRBJ2-1; D gene ambiguous. CDR1 and CDR2 (germline): MGHDK, SYGVNS. V dropped 5 bases and J dropped 2 bases, with 7 bases sitting between them. The length of the CDR3 is 13 residues.

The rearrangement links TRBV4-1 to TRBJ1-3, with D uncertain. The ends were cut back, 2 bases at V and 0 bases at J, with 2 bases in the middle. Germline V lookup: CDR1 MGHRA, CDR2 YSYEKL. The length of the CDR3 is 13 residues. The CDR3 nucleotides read TGCGCCAGCAGCCAACGCTCTGGAAACACCATATATTTT. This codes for CASSQRSGNTIYF.

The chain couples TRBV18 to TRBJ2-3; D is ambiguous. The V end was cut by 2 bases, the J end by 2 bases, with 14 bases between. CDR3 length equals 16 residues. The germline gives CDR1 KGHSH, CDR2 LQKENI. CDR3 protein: CASSPKAPDHTDTQYF. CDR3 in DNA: TGTGCCAGCTCACCAAAAGCCCCCGATCACACAGATACGCAGTATTTT.

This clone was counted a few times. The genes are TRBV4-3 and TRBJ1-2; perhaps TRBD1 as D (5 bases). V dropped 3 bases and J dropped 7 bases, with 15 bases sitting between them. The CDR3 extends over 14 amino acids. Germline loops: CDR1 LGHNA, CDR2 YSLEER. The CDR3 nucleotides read TGCGCCAGCAGCCAGGACAAGGCAGGGTCTGGCTACACCTTC. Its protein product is CASSQDKAGSGYTF.

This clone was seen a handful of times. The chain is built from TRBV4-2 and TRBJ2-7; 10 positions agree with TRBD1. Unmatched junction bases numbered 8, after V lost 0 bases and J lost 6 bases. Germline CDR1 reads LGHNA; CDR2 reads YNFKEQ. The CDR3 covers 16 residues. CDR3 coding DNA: TGTGCCAGCAGCCAAGACCGGGACAGGGGATTAAGCGAGCAGTACTTC. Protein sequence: CASSQDRDRGLSEQYF.

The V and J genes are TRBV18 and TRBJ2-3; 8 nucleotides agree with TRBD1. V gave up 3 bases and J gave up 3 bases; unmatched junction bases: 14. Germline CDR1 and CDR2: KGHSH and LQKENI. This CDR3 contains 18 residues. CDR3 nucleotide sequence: TGTGCCAGCTCACCGAACCATCAGGGGGCCTTTAATACAGATACGCAGTATTTT. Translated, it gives CASSPNHQGAFNTDTQYF.

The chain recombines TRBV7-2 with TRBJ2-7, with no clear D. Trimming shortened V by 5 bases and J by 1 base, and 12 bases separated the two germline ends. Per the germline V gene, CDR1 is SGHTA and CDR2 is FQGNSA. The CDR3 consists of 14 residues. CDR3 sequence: CASSALGGSYEQYF. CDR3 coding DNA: TGTGCCAGCAGCGCCCTCGGTGGTTCCTACGAGCAGTACTTC.

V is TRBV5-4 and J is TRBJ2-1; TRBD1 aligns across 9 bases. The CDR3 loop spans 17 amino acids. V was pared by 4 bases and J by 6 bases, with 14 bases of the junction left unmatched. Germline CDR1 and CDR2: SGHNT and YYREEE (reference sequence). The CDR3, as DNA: TGTGCCAGCAGCCCCGGACCGGGACAGGGAACCGGCAATGAGCAGTTCTTC. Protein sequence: CASSPGPGQGTGNEQFF.

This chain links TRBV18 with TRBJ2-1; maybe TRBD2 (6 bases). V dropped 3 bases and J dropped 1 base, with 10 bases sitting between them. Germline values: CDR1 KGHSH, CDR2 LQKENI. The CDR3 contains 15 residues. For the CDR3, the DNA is TGTGCCAGCTCACCTTTAGCGGTATCCTACAATGAGCAGTTCTTC. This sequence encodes CASSPLAVSYNEQFF.

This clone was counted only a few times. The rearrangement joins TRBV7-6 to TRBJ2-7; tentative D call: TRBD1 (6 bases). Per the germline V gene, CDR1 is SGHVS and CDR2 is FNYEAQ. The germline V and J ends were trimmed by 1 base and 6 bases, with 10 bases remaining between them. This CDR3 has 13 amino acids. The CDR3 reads CASSLERGSEQYF. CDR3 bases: TGTGCCAGCAGCTTAGAGAGGGGGTCCGAGCAGTACTTC.

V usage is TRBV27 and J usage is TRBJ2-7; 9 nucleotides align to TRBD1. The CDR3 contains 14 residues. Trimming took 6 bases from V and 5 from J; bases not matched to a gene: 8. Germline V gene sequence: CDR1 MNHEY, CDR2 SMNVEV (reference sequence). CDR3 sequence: CASSPGQGVHEQYF. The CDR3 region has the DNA TGTGCCAGCAGCCCGGGACAGGGCGTTCACGAGCAGTACTTC.

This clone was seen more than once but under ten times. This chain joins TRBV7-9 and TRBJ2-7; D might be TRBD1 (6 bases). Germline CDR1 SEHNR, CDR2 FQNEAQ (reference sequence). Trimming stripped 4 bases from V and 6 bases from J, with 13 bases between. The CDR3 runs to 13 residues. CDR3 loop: CASSSEQGREQYF. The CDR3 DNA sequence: TGTGCCAGCAGCTCCGAACAGGGTCGCGAGCAGTACTTC.

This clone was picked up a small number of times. The CDR3 coding sequence is TGTGCCAGCAGTAGGACTAGCGGGAAACGAAGGGAGACCCAGTACTTC. Its protein is CASSRTSGKRRETQYF. The genes are TRBV27 and TRBJ2-5, with 12 bases lining up with TRBD2. The germline V gene encodes CDR1 MNHEY and CDR2 SMNVEV (reference sequence). V dropped 5 bases and J dropped 5; count of bases not matched to a gene: 9. The length of the CDR3 is 16 residues.

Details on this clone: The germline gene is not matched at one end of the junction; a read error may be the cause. The chain's CDR3 is CASSFQREFARVF. The CDR3 DNA follows: TGTGCCAGCAGCTTCCAGCGGGAGTTCGCAAGGGTCTTC. The rearrangement uses TRBV7-3 and TRBJ2-1, with TRBD2 matching over 8 bases. This CDR3 is 13 amino acids long. Germline-derived CDR1 and CDR2 are SGHTA and FQGTGA. The full variable domain, with the rest looked up from reference TRBV7-3 and TRBJ2-1, is GAGVSQTPSNKVTEKGKYVELRCDPISGHTALYWYRQSLGQGPEFLIYFQGTGAADDSGLPNDRFFAVRPEGSVSTLKIQRTERGDSAVYLCASSFQREFARVFGPGTRLTVL.

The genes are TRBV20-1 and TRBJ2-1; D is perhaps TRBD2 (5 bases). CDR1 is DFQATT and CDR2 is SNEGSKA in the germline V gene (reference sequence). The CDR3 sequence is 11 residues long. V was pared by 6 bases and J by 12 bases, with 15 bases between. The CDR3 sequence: CSARTREGQFF. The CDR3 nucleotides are TGCAGTGCCAGAACACGAGAGGGGCAGTTCTTC.

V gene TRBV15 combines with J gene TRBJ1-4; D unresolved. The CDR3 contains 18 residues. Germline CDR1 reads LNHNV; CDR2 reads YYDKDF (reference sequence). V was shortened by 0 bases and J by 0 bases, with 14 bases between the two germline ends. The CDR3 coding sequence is TGTGCCACCAGCAGAGATCGGAGGACCATCGCAACTAATGAAAAACTGTTTTTT. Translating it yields CATSRDRRTIATNEKLFF.

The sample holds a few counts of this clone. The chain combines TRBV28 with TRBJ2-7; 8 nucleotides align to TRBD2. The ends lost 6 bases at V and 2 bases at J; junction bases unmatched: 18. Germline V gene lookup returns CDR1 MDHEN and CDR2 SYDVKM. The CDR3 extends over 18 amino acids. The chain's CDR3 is CASSLVAKTGTRTYEQYF. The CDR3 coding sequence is TGTGCCAGCAGCCTCGTTGCCAAAACCGGGACTAGGACCTACGAGCAGTACTTC.

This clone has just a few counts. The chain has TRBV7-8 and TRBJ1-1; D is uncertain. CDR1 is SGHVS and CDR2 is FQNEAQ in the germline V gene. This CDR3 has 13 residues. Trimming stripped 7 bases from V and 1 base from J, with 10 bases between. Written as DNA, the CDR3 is TGTGCCAGCACCGCAGGATGGAACACTGAAGCTTTCTTT. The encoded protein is CASTAGWNTEAFF.